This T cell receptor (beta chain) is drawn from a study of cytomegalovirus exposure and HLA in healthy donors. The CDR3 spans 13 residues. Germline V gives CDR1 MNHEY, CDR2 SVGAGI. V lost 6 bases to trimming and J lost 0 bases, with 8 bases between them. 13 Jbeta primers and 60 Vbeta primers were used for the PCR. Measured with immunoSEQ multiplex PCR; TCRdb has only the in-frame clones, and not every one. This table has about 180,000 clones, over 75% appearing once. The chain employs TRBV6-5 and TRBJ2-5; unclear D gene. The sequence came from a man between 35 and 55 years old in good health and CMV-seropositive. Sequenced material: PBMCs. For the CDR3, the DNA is TGTGCCAGCAGGTCAGGCAACCAAGAGACCCAGTACTTC. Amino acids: CASRSGNQETQYF.